This T cell receptor (beta chain) comes out of a study of cytomegalovirus exposure and HLA in healthy donors. General observations from the study: Accurate HLA-A and HLA-B prediction from TCR beta sequences was reported for most subjects.

Primers for the PCR totalled 60 Vbeta and 13 Jbeta. Assay used: immunoSEQ multiplex PCR; TCRdb lists only in-frame clones, some missing. The sample has roughly 95,000 clones, over 60% seen once; the top ten hold 4% to 5.5%. Worth noting for this clone: Its antigen is not identified.

CDR1 is MNHEY and CDR2 is SVGAGI in the germline V gene. The V segment lost 6 bases and the J segment 11 bases; nucleotides outside the gene matches: 8. This CDR3 has 14 amino acids. The clonotype was recovered from a young man in good health and CMV-seropositive. The sample was PBMCs. The chain employs TRBV6-5 and TRBJ2-1; 12 bases agree with TRBD2. CDR3 sequence (DNA): TGTGCCAGCAGAATGACTAGCGGGGGAATCCAGCAGTTCTTC. It encodes CASRMTSGGIQQFF.